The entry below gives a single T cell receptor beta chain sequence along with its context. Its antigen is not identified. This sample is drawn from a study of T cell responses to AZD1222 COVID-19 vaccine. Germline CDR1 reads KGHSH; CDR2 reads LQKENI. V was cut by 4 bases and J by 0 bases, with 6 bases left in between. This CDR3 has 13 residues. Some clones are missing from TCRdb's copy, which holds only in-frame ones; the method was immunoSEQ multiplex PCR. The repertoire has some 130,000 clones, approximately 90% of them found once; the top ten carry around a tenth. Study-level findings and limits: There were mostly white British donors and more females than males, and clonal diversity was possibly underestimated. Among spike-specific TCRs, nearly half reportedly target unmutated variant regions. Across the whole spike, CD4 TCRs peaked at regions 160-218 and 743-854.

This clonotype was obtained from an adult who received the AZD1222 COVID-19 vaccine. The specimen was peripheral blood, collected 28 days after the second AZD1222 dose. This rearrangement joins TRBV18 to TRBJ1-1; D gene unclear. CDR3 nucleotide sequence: TGTGCCAGCTCACTCCGACTGAACACTGAAGCTTTCTTT. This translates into CASSLRLNTEAFF. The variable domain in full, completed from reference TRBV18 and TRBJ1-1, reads NAGVMQNPRHLVRRRGQEARLRCSPMKGHSHVYWYRQLPEEGLKFMVYLQKENIIDESGMPKERFSAEFPKEGPSILRIQQVVRGDSAAYFCASSLRLNTEAFFGQGTRLTVV.